A selection of T cell receptor beta chains follows, all from one sample in a study of lymphopenia after photon versus proton radiotherapy. The protocol was immunoSEQ multiplex PCR, while the TCRdb copy is restricted to in-frame clones and leaves out a portion. The profile shows some 64,000 clones, around 90% of them singletons. The sample here was peripheral blood, taken from a patient treated with proton-based radiotherapy. These receptors were collected from a man aged 80 or over with esophageal cancer. Each CDR3 is given with its conserved first and last residue. The order of the fields is clone size, J gene, V gene, D gene, CDR3 protein, CDR3 DNA. A D gene is named only where the DNA matches it firmly. Only some rows state a clone size, as once, few, many or a class for expanded clones.

. TRBJ2-1 TRBV7-9 TRBD1 CASSLDRDPHGNEQFF TGTGCCAGCAGTTTAGACAGGGACCCTCATGGCAATGAGCAGTTCTTC
. TRBJ2-7 TRBV5-5 . CASSFFLGRQTAQYF TGTGCCAGCAGCTTTTTTTTGGGACGACAGACCGCGCAGTACTTC
. TRBJ1-4 TRBV9 . CASSVRLDEKLFF TGTGCCAGCAGCGTCCGACTCGATGAAAAACTGTTTTTT
. TRBJ2-1 TRBV10-3 TRBD1 CAIQPGTGPNEQFF TGTGCCATCCAACCCGGGACAGGACCCAATGAGCAGTTCTTC
once TRBJ1-5 TRBV19 . CASKRDGHSNQPQHF TGTGCCAGTAAAAGGGACGGGCATAGCAATCAGCCCCAGCATTTT
. TRBJ2-3 TRBV7-9 TRBD1 CASSLPTRDRQGTDTQYF TGTGCCAGCAGCTTACCGACCCGGGACAGACAGGGTACCGATACGCAGTATTTT
. TRBJ2-3 TRBV5-1 . CASSSQSGDTQYF TGCGCCAGCAGCTCTCAATCGGGGGATACGCAGTATTTT
. TRBJ2-2 TRBV7-7 TRBD1 CASSLGQGSGELFF TGTGCTAGCAGCTTAGGACAGGGTTCCGGGGAGCTGTTTTTT
. TRBJ1-1 TRBV2 . CASRAEAGGVAATEAFF TGTGCCAGCAGAGCCGAGGCCGGCGGGGTGGCGGCCACTGAAGCTTTCTTT
. TRBJ2-5 TRBV5-1 TRBD2 CASSSSGSGQETQYF TGCGCCAGCAGCTCCTCGGGTAGCGGGCAAGAGACCCAGTACTTC
few TRBJ2-3 TRBV4-1 TRBD2 CASSQVSGGGDTQYF TGCGCCAGCAGCCAAGTTAGCGGGGGGGGAGATACGCAGTATTTT
. TRBJ1-2 TRBV6-5 . CASSYSWTDRNYGYTF TGTGCCAGCAGTTACAGCTGGACGGACCGTAACTATGGCTACACCTTC
. TRBJ2-6 TRBV5-1 TRBD2 CASSLVPTAAGGLGANVLTF TGCGCCAGCAGCTTGGTACCCACGGCGGCGGGGGGCCTTGGGGCCAACGTCCTGACTTTC
. TRBJ2-5 TRBV5-4 TRBD2 CASSSGLAGRRGKTQYF TGTGCCAGCAGCTCGGGACTAGCGGGCCGGCGGGGAAAGACCCAGTACTTC
. TRBJ1-5 TRBV5-6 . CASSLWGSNQPQHF TGTGCCAGCAGCTTATGGGGGAGCAATCAGCCCCAGCATTTT
. TRBJ1-1 TRBV30 . CAWSVRRTYPRGNTEAFF TGTGCCTGGAGCGTTAGGAGGACTTATCCCAGGGGGAACACTGAAGCTTTCTTT
. TRBJ1-1 TRBV6-5 . CASRRGITEAFF TGTGCCAGCAGGAGGGGTATCACTGAAGCTTTCTTT
. TRBJ2-5 TRBV5-1 TRBD2 CASSLDLAGGKTQYF TGCGCCAGCAGCTTGGACCTAGCGGGAGGGAAGACCCAGTACTTC
once TRBJ2-1 TRBV6-1 . CASSEVAGPRGEQFF TGTGCCAGCAGTGAAGTGGCAGGACCCCGCGGGGAGCAGTTCTTC
. TRBJ2-2 TRBV5-4 . CASSPGTGPGELFF TGTGCCAGCAGCCCCGGGACCGGGCCCGGGGAGCTGTTTTTT
. TRBJ1-6 TRBV6-5 . CASSSARVSASPLHF TGTGCCAGCAGCTCCGCCCGGGTTTCGGCATCACCCCTCCACTTT
. TRBJ2-5 TRBV6-4 TRBD1 CASSRDRGETQYF TGTGCCAGCAGTCGGGACAGGGGAGAGACCCAGTACTTC
once TRBJ2-5 TRBV7-8 . CASSVGGPDF TGTGCCAGCAGCGTGGGGGGCCCGGACTTC
. TRBJ2-5 TRBV5-1 . CASSSGGQGETQYF TGCGCCAGCAGCTCCGGAGGGCAGGGAGAGACCCAGTACTTC
. TRBJ2-7 TRBV6-1 . CASGKGANSYEQCF TGTGCCAGCGGTAAAGGTGCGAATTCCTACGAGCAGTGCTTC
. TRBJ1-2 TRBV6-6 . CASSYSTEGGYGYTF TGTGCCAGCAGTTACTCGACTGAAGGAGGCTATGGCTACACCTTC
. TRBJ1-3 TRBV9 . CASSTQQGGVNTIYF TGTGCCAGCAGCACCCAGCAGGGCGGGGTGAACACCATATATTTT
. TRBJ2-7 TRBV6-5 . CASSNYYEQYF TGTGCCAGCAGTAACTACTACGAGCAGTACTTC
. TRBJ2-4 TRBV9 . CASSVDGRLLAKNIQYF TGTGCCAGCAGCGTAGACGGCCGATTATTAGCCAAAAACATTCAGTACTTC
. TRBJ1-5 TRBV2 . CASSEVWVSQPQHF TGTGCCAGCAGTGAAGTCTGGGTCTCCCAGCCCCAGCATTTT
. TRBJ2-2 TRBV2 . CASTPLSPQNTGELFF TGTGCCAGCACCCCGTTATCTCCGCAAAACACCGGGGAGCTGTTTTTT
. TRBJ1-5 TRBV27 TRBD1 CASSFQGGNQPQHF TGTGCCAGCAGTTTCCAGGGGGGGAATCAGCCCCAGCATTTT
. TRBJ2-2 TRBV7-9 TRBD2 CASSPRGLAGLLKTGELFF TGTGCCAGCAGCCCTAGGGGACTAGCGGGCCTCCTAAAAACCGGGGAGCTGTTTTTT
. TRBJ2-5 TRBV5-1 TRBD2 CASSFGLADQQETQYF TGCGCCAGCAGCTTTGGACTAGCGGACCAACAAGAGACCCAGTACTTC
. TRBJ2-1 TRBV19 TRBD2 CASSTVAGAYNEQFF TGTGCCAGTAGTACCGTAGCGGGAGCCTACAATGAGCAGTTCTTC
few TRBJ1-1 TRBV5-1 . CASSLGVAMNTEAFF TGCGCCAGCAGCTTGGGAGTGGCGATGAACACTGAAGCTTTCTTT
few TRBJ1-2 TRBV7-9 . CASSRGQGTLGYTF TGTGCCAGCAGCCGGGGGCAGGGGACCCTCGGCTACACCTTC
. TRBJ2-5 TRBV7-9 . CASSSRGGETQYF TGTGCCAGCAGCTCCAGGGGTGGGGAGACCCAGTACTTC
few TRBJ2-1 TRBV7-2 . CASSSFTHNEQFF TGTGCCAGCAGCTCCTTTACACATAATGAGCAGTTCTTC
. TRBJ2-3 TRBV5-1 . CASSSTDTQYF TGCGCCAGCAGCTCAACAGATACGCAGTATTTT
few TRBJ1-2 TRBV15 . CATSRGGYYGYTF TGTGCCACCAGCAGAGGCGGGTACTATGGCTACACCTTC
. TRBJ2-7 TRBV9 . CASSVAGGIYEQYF TGTGCCAGCAGCGTAGCCGGGGGTATCTACGAGCAGTACTTC
. TRBJ2-7 TRBV7-2 . CASSLDYEQYF TGTGCCAGCAGCTTAGATTACGAGCAGTACTTC
once TRBJ2-3 TRBV30 TRBD2 CAWSVSSGVTDTQYF TGTGCCTGGAGTGTATCTAGCGGGGTGACAGATACGCAGTATTTT
. TRBJ2-7 TRBV5-5 . CASSLEGMSTYEQYF TGTGCCAGCAGCTTGGAGGGCATGAGTACCTACGAGCAGTACTTC
. TRBJ2-2 TRBV5-8 . CASTPGPTNTGELFF TGTGCCAGCACCCCTGGGCCGACGAACACCGGGGAGCTGTTTTTT
. TRBJ1-3 TRBV9 . CASSVGATLGDTIYF TGTGCCAGCAGCGTCGGGGCCACGCTAGGAGACACCATATATTTT
. TRBJ1-1 TRBV18 TRBD1 CASSPPQGGTEAFF TGTGCCAGCTCACCACCACAGGGGGGCACTGAAGCTTTCTTT
once TRBJ2-3 TRBV11-1 . CASSPGVRTSTDTQYF TGTGCCAGCAGCCCAGGGGTCAGAACTAGCACAGATACGCAGTATTTT
. TRBJ2-1 TRBV2 TRBD2 CASSEGTSRYNEQFF TGTGCCAGCAGTGAAGGGACTAGTAGATACAATGAGCAGTTCTTC
. TRBJ2-7 TRBV7-9 TRBD2 CASSLEGLGGYEQYF TGTGCCAGCAGCTTAGAGGGACTAGGCGGCTACGAGCAGTACTTC
. TRBJ1-2 TRBV6-5 TRBD1 CASRPRDRGHGYTF TGTGCCAGCAGACCCCGGGACAGGGGACATGGCTACACCTTC
. TRBJ2-4 TRBV5-6 TRBD1 CASSNRGPQYF TGTGCCAGCAGCAACAGGGGGCCTCAGTACTTC
. TRBJ1-2 TRBV4-1 . CASSQDPDRSYGYTF TGCGCCAGCAGCCAAGATCCAGACAGGAGCTATGGCTACACCTTC